A single sample is the source of the 8 T cell receptor beta chains below, sequenced in a study of tumor-infiltrating lymphocytes in primary liver carcinoma. Unsorted whole blood supplied the RNA, and germline DNA was extracted too. Researchers generated TCR beta cDNA from 500 to 600 ng of total RNA, relying on a constant-region primer. Generation of the TCR beta libraries relied on three nested multiplex PCR rounds using slightly modified ARM-PCR. TRBV1-TRBV30 forward primers paired with a C-beta reverse primer were used in the first two PCR rounds, which ran approximately 10 cycles each. TCRdb analysed the multiplex PCR reads with MiXCR anew, one entry per CDR3 protein. The sample carries approximately 330,000 distinct CDR3 sequences, roughly two thirds recorded once. The sequencing input was peripheral blood. All receptors derive from a man aged 35 to 55 with primary liver carcinoma and hepatitis B virus infection.

Note on this clonotype: Mismatch with germline at one junction end may stem from a read error. The chain carries TRBV4-2 and TRBJ2-1, with D unclear. Germline CDR1 LGHNA, CDR2 YNFKEQ. The CDR3 is 11 residues long. The CDR3 loop is CASSQANEQLF. The CDR3 nucleotides read TGTGCCAGTAGCCAAGCCAATGAGCAGCTCTTC.

As regards this clonotype: A junction boundary mismatches the germline segment, possibly from a read error. This chain joins TRBV11-2 and TRBJ2-7; 8 positions match TRBD2. CDR3 length: 15 amino acids. CDR1 and CDR2 (germline): SGHAT, FQNNGV. CDR3 residues: CASSLVVREAYEQYF. Here the CDR3 DNA reads TGTGCAAGCAGCTTAGTTGTGCGGGAGGCCTACGAGCAGTACTTC.

A word on this clonotype: Given the absence of the conserved phenylalanine or tryptophan at the CDR3 end, a read error is likely. This chain links TRBV11-3 with TRBJ2-7; D is ambiguous. V was shortened by 1 base and J by 6 bases, with 10 bases between the two germline ends. The CDR3 runs to 13 residues. Germline V CDR1 and CDR2: SGHNT, YENEEA. The DNA for the CDR3 is TGTGCCAGCAGCTTAGCGACATGTACCGAGCAGTACATC. Its translation is CASSLATCTEQYI.

About this clonotype itself: A much more abundant neighbour one base away suggests this may be a read error. The chain has TRBV6-5 and TRBJ2-1, with TRBD2 matching over 10 bases. This CDR3 spans 13 amino acids. CDR1 and CDR2 from the germline V gene are MNHEY and SVGAGI. Trimming at V came to 7 bases and at J to 10 bases, leaving 7 bases not matched to a gene. The CDR3 is CASTAGGAREQFF. Written as DNA, the CDR3 is TGTGCCAGCACAGCGGGAGGGGCTAGGGAGCAGTTCTTC.

In its sample, this clonotype was seen a few times. The chain combines TRBV14 with TRBJ2-2; 7 nucleotides agree with TRBD2. There are 17 residues in the CDR3. The V segment lost 4 bases and the J segment 3 bases; nucleotides outside the gene matches: 11. The germline V gene has CDR1 SGHDN and CDR2 FVKESK. CDR3 sequence (DNA): TGTGCCAGCAGCCGATATGGGAGCGGGATTGACACCGGGGAGCTGTTTTTT. The encoded protein is CASSRYGSGIDTGELFF.

The chain recombines TRBV14 with TRBJ2-3; D uncertain. This CDR3 comprises 14 residues. V lost 5 bases and J lost 7, with 16 bases in between. Germline V lookup: CDR1 SGHDN, CDR2 FVKESK. For the CDR3, the DNA is TGTGCCAGCAGCAATGATCATTGGGGAAATACGCAGTATTTT. It codes for CASSNDHWGNTQYF.

This clonotype has a count of ten or more. CDR3 bases: TGTGCCAGCAGCCAAGGGTACTCTGGAAACACCATATATTTT. Its protein product is CASSQGYSGNTIYF. V and J are TRBV4-2 and TRBJ1-3; D gene unclear. CDR1 LGHNA and CDR2 YNFKEQ come from the germline V gene. The CDR3 has 14 amino acids. With 1 base removed from V and 0 bases from J, the gap between germline ends came to 4 bases.

This chain links TRBV5-6 with TRBJ2-1, with D tentatively TRBD2 (5 bases). Trimming removed 4 bases from V and 2 bases from J, with 10 bases in between. The CDR3 runs 14 residues. Germline V gives CDR1 SGHDT, CDR2 YYEEEE. CDR3 sequence: CASSRSSTYNEQFF. The DNA of the CDR3 is TGTGCCAGCAGCCGGTCTAGCACCTACAATGAGCAGTTCTTC.